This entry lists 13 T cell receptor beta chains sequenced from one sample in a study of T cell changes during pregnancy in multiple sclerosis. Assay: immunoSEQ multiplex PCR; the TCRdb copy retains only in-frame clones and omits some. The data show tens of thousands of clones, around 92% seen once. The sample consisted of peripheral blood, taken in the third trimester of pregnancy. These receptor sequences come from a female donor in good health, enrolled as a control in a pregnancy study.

CDR3 region: CASSQGPRGAYEQYF. The CDR3 DNA is TGCGCCAGCAGCCAAGGACCTCGGGGGGCGTACGAGCAGTACTTC. The V and J genes are TRBV4-3 and TRBJ2-7; possibly TRBD2 for D (7 bases). Germline V gene sequence: CDR1 LGHNA, CDR2 YSLEER. This CDR3 has 15 residues. Trimming left V 1 base short and J 4 bases short, with 14 bases between.

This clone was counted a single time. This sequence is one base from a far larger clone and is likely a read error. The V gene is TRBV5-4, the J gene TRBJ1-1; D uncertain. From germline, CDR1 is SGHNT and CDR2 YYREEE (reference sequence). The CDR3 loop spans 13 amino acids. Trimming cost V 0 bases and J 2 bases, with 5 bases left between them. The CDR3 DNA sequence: TGTGCCAGCAGCTTGGCAAGCAACACTGAAGCTTTCTTT. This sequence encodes CASSLASNTEAFF.

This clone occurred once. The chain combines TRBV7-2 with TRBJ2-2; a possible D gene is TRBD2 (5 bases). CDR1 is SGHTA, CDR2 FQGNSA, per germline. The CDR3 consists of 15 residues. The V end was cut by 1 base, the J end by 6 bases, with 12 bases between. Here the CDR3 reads CASSLGGRGAGELFF. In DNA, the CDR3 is TGTGCCAGCAGCTTAGGAGGGAGAGGCGCCGGGGAGCTGTTTTTT.

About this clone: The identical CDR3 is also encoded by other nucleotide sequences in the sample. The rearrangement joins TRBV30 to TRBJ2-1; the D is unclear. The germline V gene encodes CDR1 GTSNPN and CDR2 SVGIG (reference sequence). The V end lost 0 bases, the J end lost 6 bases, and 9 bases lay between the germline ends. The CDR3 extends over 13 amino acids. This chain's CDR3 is CAWSVGRGNEQFF. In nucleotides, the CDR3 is TGTGCCTGGAGTGTCGGTAGAGGCAATGAGCAGTTCTTC. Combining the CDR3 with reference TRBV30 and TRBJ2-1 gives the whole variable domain SQTIHQWPATLVQPVGSPLSLECTVEGTSNPNLYWYRQAAGRGLQLLFYSVGIGQISSEVPQNLSASRPQDRQFILSSKKLLLSDSGFYLCAWSVGRGNEQFFGPGTRLTVL.

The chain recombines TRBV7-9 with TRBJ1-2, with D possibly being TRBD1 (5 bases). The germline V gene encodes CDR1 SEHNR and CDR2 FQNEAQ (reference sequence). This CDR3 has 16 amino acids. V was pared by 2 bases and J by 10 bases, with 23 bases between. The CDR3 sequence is CASSLWVGTGSIDYTF. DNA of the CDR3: TGTGCCAGCAGCTTATGGGTGGGGACTGGGAGTATAGACTACACCTTC.

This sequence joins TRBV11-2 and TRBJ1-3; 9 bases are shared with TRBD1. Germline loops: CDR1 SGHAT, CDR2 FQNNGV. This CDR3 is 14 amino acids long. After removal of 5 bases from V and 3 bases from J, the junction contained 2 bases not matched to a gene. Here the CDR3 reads CASSQGQGGNTIYF. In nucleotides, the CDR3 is TGTGCCAGCAGCCAGGGACAGGGTGGAAACACCATATATTTT.

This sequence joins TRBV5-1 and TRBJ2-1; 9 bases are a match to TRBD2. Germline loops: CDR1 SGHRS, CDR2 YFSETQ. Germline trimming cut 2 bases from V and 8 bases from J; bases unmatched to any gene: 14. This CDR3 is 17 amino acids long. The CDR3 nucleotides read TGCGCCAGCAGCTTTTCTCGTAGCGGGAGTGTTTGGTATGAGCAGTTCTTC. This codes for CASSFSRSGSVWYEQFF.

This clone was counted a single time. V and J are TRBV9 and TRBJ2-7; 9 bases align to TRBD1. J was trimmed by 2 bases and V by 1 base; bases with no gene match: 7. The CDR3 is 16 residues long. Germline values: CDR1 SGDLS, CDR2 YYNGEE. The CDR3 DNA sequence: TGTGCCAGCAGCGTAAGTGGGAGGACAGGGGCCTACGAGCAGTACTTC. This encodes CASSVSGRTGAYEQYF.

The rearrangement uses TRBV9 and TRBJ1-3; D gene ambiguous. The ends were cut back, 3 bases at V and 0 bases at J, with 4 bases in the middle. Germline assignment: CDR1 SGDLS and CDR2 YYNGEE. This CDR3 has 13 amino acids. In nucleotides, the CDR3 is TGTGCCAGCAGCGCTACCTCTGGAAACACCATATATTTT. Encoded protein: CASSATSGNTIYF.

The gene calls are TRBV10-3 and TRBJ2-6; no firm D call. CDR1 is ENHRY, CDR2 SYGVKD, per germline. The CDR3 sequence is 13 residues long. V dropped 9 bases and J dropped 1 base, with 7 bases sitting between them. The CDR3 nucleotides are TGTGCCATGTGGAGATCTGGGGCCAACGTCCTGACTTTC. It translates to CAMWRSGANVLTF.

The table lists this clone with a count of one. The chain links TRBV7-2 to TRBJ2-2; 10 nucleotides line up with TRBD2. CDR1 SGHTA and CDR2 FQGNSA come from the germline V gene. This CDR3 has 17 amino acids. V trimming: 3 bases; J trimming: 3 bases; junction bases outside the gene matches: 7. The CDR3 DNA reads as TGTGCCAGCAGCTTTGCACTAGCGGGACACCACACCGGGGAGCTGTTTTTT. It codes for CASSFALAGHHTGELFF. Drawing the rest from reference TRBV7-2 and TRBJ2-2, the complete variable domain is GAGVSQSPSNKVTEKGKDVELRCDPISGHTALYWYRQSLGQGLEFLIYFQGNSAPDKSGLPSDRFSAERTGGSVSTLTIQRTQQEDSAVYLCASSFALAGHHTGELFFGEGSRLTVL.

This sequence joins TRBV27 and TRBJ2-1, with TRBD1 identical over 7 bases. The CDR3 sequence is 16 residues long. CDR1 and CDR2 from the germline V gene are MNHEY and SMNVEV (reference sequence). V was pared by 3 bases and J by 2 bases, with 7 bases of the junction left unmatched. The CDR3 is CASSFKGAVTYNEQFF. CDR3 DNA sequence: TGTGCCAGCAGTTTTAAGGGGGCCGTAACCTACAATGAGCAGTTCTTC.

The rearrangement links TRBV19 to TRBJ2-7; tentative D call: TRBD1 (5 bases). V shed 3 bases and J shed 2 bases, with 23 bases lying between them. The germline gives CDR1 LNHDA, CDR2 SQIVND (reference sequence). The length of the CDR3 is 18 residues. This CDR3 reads CASSISQLRSLDTYEQYF. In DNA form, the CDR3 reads TGTGCCAGTAGTATTTCTCAGCTCCGGTCCTTGGACACCTACGAGCAGTACTTC.